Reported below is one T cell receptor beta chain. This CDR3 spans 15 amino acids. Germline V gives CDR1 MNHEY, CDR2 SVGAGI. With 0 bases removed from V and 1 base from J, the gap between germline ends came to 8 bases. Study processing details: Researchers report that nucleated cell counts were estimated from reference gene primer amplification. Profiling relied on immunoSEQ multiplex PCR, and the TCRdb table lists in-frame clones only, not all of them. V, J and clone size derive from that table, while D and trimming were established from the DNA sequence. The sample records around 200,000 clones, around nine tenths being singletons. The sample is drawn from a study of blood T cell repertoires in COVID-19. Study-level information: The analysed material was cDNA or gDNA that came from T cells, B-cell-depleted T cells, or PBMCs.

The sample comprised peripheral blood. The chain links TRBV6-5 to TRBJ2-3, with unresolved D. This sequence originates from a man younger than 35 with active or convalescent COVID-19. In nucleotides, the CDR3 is TGTGCCAGCAGTTACTCTTGGCCCGGCACAGATACGCAGTATTTT. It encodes CASSYSWPGTDTQYF.